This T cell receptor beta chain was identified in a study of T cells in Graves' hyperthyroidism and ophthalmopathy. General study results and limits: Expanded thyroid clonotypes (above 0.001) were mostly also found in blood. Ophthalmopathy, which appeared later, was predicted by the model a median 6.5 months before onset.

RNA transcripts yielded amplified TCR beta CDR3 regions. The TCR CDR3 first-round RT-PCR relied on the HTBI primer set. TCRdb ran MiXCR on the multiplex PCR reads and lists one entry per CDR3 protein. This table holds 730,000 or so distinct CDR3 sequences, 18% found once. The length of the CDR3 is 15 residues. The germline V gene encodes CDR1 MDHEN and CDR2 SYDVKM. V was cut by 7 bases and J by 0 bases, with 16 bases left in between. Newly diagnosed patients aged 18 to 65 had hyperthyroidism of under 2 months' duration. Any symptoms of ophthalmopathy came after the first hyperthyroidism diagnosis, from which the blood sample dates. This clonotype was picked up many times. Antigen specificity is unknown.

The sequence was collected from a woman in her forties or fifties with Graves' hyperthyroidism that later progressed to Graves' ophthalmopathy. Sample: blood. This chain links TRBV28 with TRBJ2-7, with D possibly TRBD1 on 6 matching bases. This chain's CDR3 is CASTFSGASSYEQYF. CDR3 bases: TGTGCCAGCACTTTCTCAGGGGCTAGCTCCTACGAGCAGTACTTC. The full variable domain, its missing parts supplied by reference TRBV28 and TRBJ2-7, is DVKVTQSSRYLVKRTGEKVFLECVQDMDHENMFWYRQDPGLGLRLIYFSYDVKMKEKGDIPEGYSVSREKKERFSLILESASTNQTSMYLCASTFSGASSYEQYFGPGTRLTVT.